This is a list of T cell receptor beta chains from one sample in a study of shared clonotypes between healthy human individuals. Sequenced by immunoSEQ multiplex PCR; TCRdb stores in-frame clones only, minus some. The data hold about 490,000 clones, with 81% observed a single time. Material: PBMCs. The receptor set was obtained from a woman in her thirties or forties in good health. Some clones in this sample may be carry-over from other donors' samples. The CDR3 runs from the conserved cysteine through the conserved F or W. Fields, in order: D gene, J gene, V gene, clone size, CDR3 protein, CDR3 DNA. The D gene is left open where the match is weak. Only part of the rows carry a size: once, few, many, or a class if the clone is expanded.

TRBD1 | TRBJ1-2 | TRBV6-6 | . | CASSEPDRGIRYTF | TGTGCCAGCAGCGAACCGGACAGGGGGATACGCTACACCTTC
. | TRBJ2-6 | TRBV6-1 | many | CASSPPGANVLTF | TGTGCCAGCAGTCCCCCTGGGGCCAACGTCCTGACTTTC
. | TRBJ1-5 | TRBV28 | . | CASSLNRLHSNQPQHF | TGTGCCAGCAGTTTAAACAGACTACATAGCAATCAGCCCCAGCATTTT
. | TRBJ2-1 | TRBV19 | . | CASSIDVLYNEQFF | TGTGCCAGTAGTATAGATGTCCTTTACAATGAGCAGTTCTTC
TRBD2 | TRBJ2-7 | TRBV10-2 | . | CASSGGGYEQYF | TGCGCCAGCAGCGGGGGGGGCTACGAGCAGTACTTC
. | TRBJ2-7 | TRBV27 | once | CASSTSAFYEQYF | TGTGCCAGCAGCACCTCAGCCTTCTACGAGCAGTACTTC
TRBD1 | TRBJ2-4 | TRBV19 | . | CASSKGTGVVGKNIQYF | TGTGCCAGTAGTAAGGGGACAGGGGTAGTGGGCAAAAACATTCAGTACTTC
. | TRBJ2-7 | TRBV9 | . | CASTPGRPTPYEQYF | TGTGCCAGCACCCCGGGGCGACCTACTCCCTACGAGCAGTACTTC
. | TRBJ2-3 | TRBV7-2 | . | CASSDSAEGIDTQYF | TGTGCCAGCAGCGACTCAGCGGAGGGGATAGATACGCAGTATTTT
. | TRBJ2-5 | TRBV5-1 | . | CASSTQGGTQETQYF | TGCGCCAGCAGTACCCAAGGGGGGACCCAAGAGACCCAGTACTTC
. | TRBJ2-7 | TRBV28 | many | CASMNREPYEQYF | TGTGCCAGCATGAACAGGGAGCCTTACGAGCAGTACTTC
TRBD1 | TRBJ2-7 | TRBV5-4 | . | CASSLEGGDRAYEQYF | TGTGCCAGCAGCTTGGAGGGCGGGGACAGGGCCTACGAGCAGTACTTC
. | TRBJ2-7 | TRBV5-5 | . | CASRPASGKGYEQYF | TGTGCCAGCAGGCCTGCCTCAGGGAAGGGCTACGAGCAGTACTTC
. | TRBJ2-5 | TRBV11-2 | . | CASSFSTDGEETQYF | TGTGCCAGCAGCTTCTCGACCGACGGAGAAGAGACCCAGTACTTC
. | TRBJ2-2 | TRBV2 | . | CASSDGGSWSTGELFF | TGTGCCAGCAGTGATGGTGGCAGCTGGAGCACCGGGGAGCTGTTTTTT
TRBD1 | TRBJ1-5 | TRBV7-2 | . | CASSSAIGQGDNQPQHF | TGTGCCAGCAGCTCCGCAATCGGACAGGGGGACAATCAGCCCCAGCATTTT
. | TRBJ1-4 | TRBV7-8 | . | CASSTGGGLGEKLFF | TGTGCCAGCAGTACTGGAGGGGGGTTAGGTGAAAAACTGTTTTTT
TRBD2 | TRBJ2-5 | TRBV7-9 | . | CASSFSGLAGLETQYF | TGTGCCAGCAGCTTCAGCGGACTAGCCGGTTTGGAGACCCAGTACTTC
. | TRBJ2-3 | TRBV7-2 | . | CASSGTRVPDTQYF | TGTGCCAGCAGCGGGACCAGGGTTCCAGATACGCAGTATTTT
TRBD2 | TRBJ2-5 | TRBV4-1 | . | CASSQVIPHLAGGRETQYF | TGCGCCAGCAGCCAAGTAATCCCCCACCTGGCGGGAGGGAGAGAGACCCAGTACTTC
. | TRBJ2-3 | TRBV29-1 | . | CSVDGTGVGTDTQYF | TGCAGCGTTGACGGGACGGGAGTCGGCACAGATACGCAGTATTTT
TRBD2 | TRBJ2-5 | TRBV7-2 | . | CASSFQGGETQYF | TGTGCCAGCAGCTTCCAGGGAGGGGAGACCCAGTACTTC
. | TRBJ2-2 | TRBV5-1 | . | CASTRDTSNTGELFF | TGCGCCAGCACCCGGGACACCTCGAACACCGGGGAGCTGTTTTTT
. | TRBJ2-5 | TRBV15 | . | CATTWDYQETQYF | TGTGCCACCACTTGGGACTACCAAGAGACCCAGTACTTC
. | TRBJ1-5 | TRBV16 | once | CASSQIQDSQGNQPQHF | TGTGCCAGCAGCCAAATACAGGATTCGCAGGGCAATCAGCCCCAGCATTTT
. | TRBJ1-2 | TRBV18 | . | CASSPSTGLDYGYTF | TGTGCCAGCTCACCATCTACAGGGTTGGACTATGGCTACACCTTC
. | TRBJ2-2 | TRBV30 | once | CAWSLGASNTGELFF | TGTGCCTGGAGTTTGGGGGCCTCGAACACCGGGGAGCTGTTTTTT
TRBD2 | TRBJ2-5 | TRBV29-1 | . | CSVGEGETQYF | TGCAGCGTGGGGGAGGGGGAGACCCAGTACTTC
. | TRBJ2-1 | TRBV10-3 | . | CATRKSNEQFF | TGTGCCACCCGCAAGTCCAATGAGCAGTTCTTC
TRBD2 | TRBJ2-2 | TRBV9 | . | CASSTREAGGLIGELFF | TGTGCCAGCTCCACGAGGGAGGCGGGAGGGCTTATCGGGGAGCTGTTTTTT
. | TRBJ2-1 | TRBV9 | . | CASSVAGREPYNEQFF | TGTGCCAGCAGCGTAGCGGGCAGGGAACCCTACAATGAGCAGTTCTTC
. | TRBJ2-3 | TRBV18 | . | CASSPLARADTQYF | TGTGCCAGCTCACCTCTAGCAAGGGCAGATACGCAGTATTTT
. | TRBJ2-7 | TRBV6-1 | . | CASSEVREKTYEQYF | TGTGCCAGCAGTGAAGTGAGGGAGAAGACCTACGAGCAGTACTTC
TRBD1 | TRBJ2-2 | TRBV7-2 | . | CASSYDRGTGELFF | TGTGCCAGCAGCTACGACAGGGGCACCGGGGAGCTGTTTTTT
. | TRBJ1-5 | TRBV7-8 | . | CASSLNHRASPGDGSNQPQHF | TGTGCCAGCAGCTTAAACCACAGGGCAAGCCCAGGAGACGGTAGCAATCAGCCCCAGCATTTT
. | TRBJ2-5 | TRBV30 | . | CAFNSQETQYF | TGTGCCTTCAACTCACAAGAGACCCAGTACTTC
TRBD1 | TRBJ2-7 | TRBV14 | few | CASSQGAPYDRGSSYEQYF | TGTGCCAGCAGCCAAGGGGCCCCCTATGACAGGGGGAGCTCCTACGAGCAGTACTTC
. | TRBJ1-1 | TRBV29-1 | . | CSVEQAENTEAFF | TGCAGCGTTGAACAGGCGGAAAACACTGAAGCTTTCTTT
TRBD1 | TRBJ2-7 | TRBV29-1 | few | CSAEDRGRSEQYF | TGCAGCGCCGAGGACAGGGGGCGCTCCGAGCAGTACTTC
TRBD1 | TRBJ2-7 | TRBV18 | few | CASSPGQGAGEQYF | TGTGCCAGCTCACCCGGACAGGGGGCGGGAGAGCAGTACTTC
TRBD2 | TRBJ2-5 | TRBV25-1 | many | CASSGGTRRETQYF | TGTGCCAGCAGTGGTGGGACTAGGAGGGAGACCCAGTACTTC
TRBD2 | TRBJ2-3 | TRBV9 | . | CASSVAGGLPPDTQYF | TGTGCCAGCAGCGTAGCGGGAGGGCTCCCTCCAGATACGCAGTATTTT
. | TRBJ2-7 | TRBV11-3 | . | CASSNHKSSYEQYF | TGTGCCAGCAGCAACCACAAAAGCTCCTACGAGCAGTACTTC
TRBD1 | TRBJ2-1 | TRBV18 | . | CASSVDRGAYNEQFF | TGTGCCAGCTCAGTCGACAGGGGAGCCTACAATGAGCAGTTCTTC
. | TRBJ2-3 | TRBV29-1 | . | CSVELGTADTQYF | TGCAGCGTTGAATTGGGGACGGCAGATACGCAGTATTTT
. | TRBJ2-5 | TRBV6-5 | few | CASSKGETQYF | TGTGCCAGCAGCAAAGGGGAGACCCAGTACTTC
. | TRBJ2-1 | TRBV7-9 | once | CASSGAASSYNEQFF | TGTGCCAGCAGCGGGGCGGCCTCCTCCTACAATGAGCAGTTCTTC
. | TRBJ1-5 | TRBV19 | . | CASRPREHSNQPQHF | TGTGCCAGTAGGCCTCGGGAGCATAGCAATCAGCCCCAGCATTTT